Here is one T cell receptor beta chain with its context. Antigen: not known. Germline CDR1 and CDR2: ENHRY and SYGVKD. Trimming left V 11 bases short and J 6 bases short, with 10 bases between. The CDR3 is 11 residues long. This sample is drawn from a study of PD-1 blockade in mismatch repair-deficient tumors. Study-wide results and limits: Tumor-resident clones, often undetectable pretreatment in blood, expanded then contracted after pembrolizumab.

Sequencing used immunoSEQ multiplex PCR; TCRdb keeps in-frame clones, though not all of them. The sample includes about 84,000 clones, 65% to 85% of them seen just once. Mismatch repair deficiency was confirmed in all patients, by PCR or immunohistochemistry. The rearrangement uses TRBV10-3 and TRBJ2-2; D is unclear. The TCR originated in an adult with mismatch repair-deficient cancer. Material: peripheral blood, obtained 12 weeks after starting pembrolizumab. The CDR3 DNA is TGTGCCTCGGTGGGCCCCGGGGAGCTGTTTTTT. Its translation is CASVGPGELFF.